The 7 T cell receptor beta chains below all came from one sample that was sequenced in a study of T cells in Graves' hyperthyroidism and ophthalmopathy (dated by TCRdb to the late 2010s). The receptor library was made with multiplex PCR. The run used an Illumina HiSeq 2000. Amplification of TCR beta CDR3 regions was carried out from RNA transcripts. The TCR CDR3 was subjected to a first round of RT-PCR using the HTBI primer set and the Qiagen OneStep RT-PCR kit. TCRdb reworked the public reads: Q25 trimming with fastp, MiXCR clone assembly, productive beta chains retained. Identical CDR3 proteins give one entry, which carries the most common genes and DNA. The sample contains more than 350,000 distinct CDR3 sequences, 13% to 15% of them found a single time. The ten largest clonotypes hold about 18% of the sample. What was sequenced was blood. Every receptor here comes from a woman aged 30 to 39 with Graves' ophthalmopathy.

This clonotype was seen only a few times. The chain recombines TRBV29-1 with TRBJ2-2, with D possibly being TRBD2 (6 bases). CDR3 length equals 12 residues. V was clipped by 6 bases and J by 1 base, with 6 bases between them. CDR1 SQVTM and CDR2 ANQGSEA come from the germline V gene. CDR3 sequence (DNA): TGCAGCGTGGGGGGGAACACCGGGGAGCTGTTTTTT. It specifies CSVGGNTGELFF.

This clonotype came up many times. The chain links TRBV7-9 to TRBJ2-5; either TRBD1 or TRBD2 may fit D (5 bases each). Germline-derived CDR1 and CDR2 are SEHNR and FQNEAQ (reference sequence). This CDR3 spans 14 amino acids. Trimming took off 8 bases at V and 5 bases at J, with 18 bases between the two ends. CDR3 protein: CASGRGASGETQYF. The CDR3 DNA reads TGTGCCAGCGGAAGAGGGGCGTCGGGGGAGACCCAGTACTTC.

This clonotype was found a few times. The V gene is TRBV20-1, the J gene TRBJ2-6; either TRBD1 or TRBD2 may supply D (5 bases each). CDR3 length: 12 amino acids. V lost 6 bases and J lost 2, with 5 bases in between. The V gene's germline CDR1 is DFQATT and CDR2 SNEGSKA (reference sequence). CDR3 region: CSAGAGANVLTF. For the CDR3, the DNA is TGCAGTGCGGGGGCTGGGGCCAACGTCCTGACTTTC.

V gene TRBV28 combines with J gene TRBJ1-1; tentative D call: TRBD1 (6 bases). Per germline, CDR1 MDHEN and CDR2 SYDVKM. V dropped 5 bases and J dropped 6 bases, with 22 bases sitting between them. The CDR3 is 16 amino acids. The CDR3 coding sequence is TGTGCCAGCAGTCTTAACCGTGGACAGAGCCACCCTGAAGCTTTCTTT. This codes for CASSLNRGQSHPEAFF.

This clonotype has a count of ten or more. The chain uses TRBV28 and TRBJ1-2; D not certain. This CDR3 is built from 12 residues. Germline lookup yields CDR1 MDHEN and CDR2 SYDVKM. Trimming took 3 bases from V and 7 from J, leaving 9 bases between them. The CDR3 sequence is CASSFEARGYTF. The CDR3 DNA sequence: TGTGCCAGCAGTTTCGAGGCTCGTGGCTACACCTTC.

CDR3 DNA sequence: TGTGCCAGCAGCGTAGCAGCTAGCGGGGGGGCCGATGAGCAGTTCTTC. It encodes CASSVAASGGADEQFF. V is TRBV9 and J is TRBJ2-1; 12 bases map to TRBD2. V was pared by 0 bases and J by 8 bases, with 6 bases of the junction left unmatched. Germline V gene lookup returns CDR1 SGDLS and CDR2 YYNGEE. The CDR3 consists of 16 residues.

V gene TRBV13 combines with J gene TRBJ2-1; 10 bases match TRBD2. Germline CDR1 and CDR2: PRHDT and FYEKMQ (reference sequence). This CDR3 contains 16 residues. V was pared by 2 bases and J by 7 bases, with 8 bases of the junction left unmatched. The CDR3 sequence: CASSLWVAGGANEQFF. The DNA for the CDR3 is TGTGCCAGCAGCTTATGGGTAGCGGGGGGAGCGAATGAGCAGTTCTTC.